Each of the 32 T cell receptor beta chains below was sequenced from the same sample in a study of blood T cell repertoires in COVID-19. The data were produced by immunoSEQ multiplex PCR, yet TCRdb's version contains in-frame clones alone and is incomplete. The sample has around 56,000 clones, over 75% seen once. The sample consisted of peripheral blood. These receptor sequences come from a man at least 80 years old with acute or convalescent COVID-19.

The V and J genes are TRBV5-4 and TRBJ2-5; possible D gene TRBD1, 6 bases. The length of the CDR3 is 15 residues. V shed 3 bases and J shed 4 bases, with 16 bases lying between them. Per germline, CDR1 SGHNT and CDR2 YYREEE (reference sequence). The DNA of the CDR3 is TGTGCCAGCAGCTGGGGGCGGCGCGGAGGAGAGACCCAGTACTTC. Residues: CASSWGRRGGETQYF.

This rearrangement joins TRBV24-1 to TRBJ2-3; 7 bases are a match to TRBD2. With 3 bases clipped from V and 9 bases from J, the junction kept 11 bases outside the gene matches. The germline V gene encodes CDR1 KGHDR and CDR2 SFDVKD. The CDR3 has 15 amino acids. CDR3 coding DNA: TGTGCCACCAGTGATGCTAGCGGCGTCATTGGGACGCAGTATTTT. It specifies CATSDASGVIGTQYF.

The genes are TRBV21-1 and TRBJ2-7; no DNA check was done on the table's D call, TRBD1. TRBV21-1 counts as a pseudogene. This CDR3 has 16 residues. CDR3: CASSKRQDNFPYEQYF. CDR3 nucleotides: TGTGCCAGCAGCAAAAGACAGGACAATTTCCCCTACGAGCAGTACTTC.

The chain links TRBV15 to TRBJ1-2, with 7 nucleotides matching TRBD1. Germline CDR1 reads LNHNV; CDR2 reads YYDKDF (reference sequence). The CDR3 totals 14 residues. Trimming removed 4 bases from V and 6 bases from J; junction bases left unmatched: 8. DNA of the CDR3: TGTGCCACCAGCAATCAGGGGGTACCCAATGGCTACACCTTC. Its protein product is CATSNQGVPNGYTF.

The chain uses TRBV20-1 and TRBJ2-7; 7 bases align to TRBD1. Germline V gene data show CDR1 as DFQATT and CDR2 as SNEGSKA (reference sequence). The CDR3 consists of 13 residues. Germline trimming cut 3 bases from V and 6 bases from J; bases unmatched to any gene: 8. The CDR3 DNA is TGCAGTGCTAGTGGCGGACAGGCCGGCGAGCAGTACTTC. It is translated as CSASGGQAGEQYF.

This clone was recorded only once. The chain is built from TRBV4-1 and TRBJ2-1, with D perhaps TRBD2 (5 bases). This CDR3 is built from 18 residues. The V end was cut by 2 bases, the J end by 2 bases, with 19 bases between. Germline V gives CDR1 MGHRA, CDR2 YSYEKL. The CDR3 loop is CASSQMQSAGGAYNEQFF. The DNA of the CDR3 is TGCGCCAGCAGCCAAATGCAGTCGGCGGGTGGGGCCTACAATGAGCAGTTCTTC.

The CDR3, as DNA: TGTGCCAGCACCGGACAGGGCCCCCAAGAGACCCAGTACTTC. Amino acid sequence: CASTGQGPQETQYF. V gene TRBV2 combines with J gene TRBJ2-5, with 8 positions matching TRBD1. Germline-derived CDR1 and CDR2 are SNHLY and FYNNEI. The CDR3 spans 14 residues. The V gene end was trimmed by 7 bases and the J gene end by 1 base; junction bases not matched to a gene: 5.

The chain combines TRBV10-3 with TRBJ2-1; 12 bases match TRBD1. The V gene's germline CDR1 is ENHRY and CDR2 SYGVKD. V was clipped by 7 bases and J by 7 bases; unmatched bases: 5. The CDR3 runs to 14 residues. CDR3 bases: TGTGCCATCAAGGGACAGGGGGCAGGTAATGAGCAGTTCTTC. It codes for CAIKGQGAGNEQFF.

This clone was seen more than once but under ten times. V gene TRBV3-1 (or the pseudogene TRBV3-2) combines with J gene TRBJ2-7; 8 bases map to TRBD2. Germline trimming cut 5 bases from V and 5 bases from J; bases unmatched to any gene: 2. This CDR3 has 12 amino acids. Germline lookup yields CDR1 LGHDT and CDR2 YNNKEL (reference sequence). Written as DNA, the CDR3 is TGTGCCAGCAGCAGGACTAGCCACGAGCAGTACTTC. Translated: CASSRTSHEQYF.

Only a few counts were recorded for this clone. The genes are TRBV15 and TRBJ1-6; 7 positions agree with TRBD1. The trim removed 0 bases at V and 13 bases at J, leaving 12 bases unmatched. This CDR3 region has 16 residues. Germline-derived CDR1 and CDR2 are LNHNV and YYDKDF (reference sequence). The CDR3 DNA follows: TGTGCCACCAGCAGAGATGGAGGGACAGACCGTTGGCCCCTCCACTTT. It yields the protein CATSRDGGTDRWPLHF.

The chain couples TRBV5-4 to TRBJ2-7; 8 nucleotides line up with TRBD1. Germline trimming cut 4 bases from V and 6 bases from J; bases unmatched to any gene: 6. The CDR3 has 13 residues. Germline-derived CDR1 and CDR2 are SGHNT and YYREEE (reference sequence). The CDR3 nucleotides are TGTGCCAGCAGCAAGACAGGGGCGGGCGAGCAGTACTTC. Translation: CASSKTGAGEQYF. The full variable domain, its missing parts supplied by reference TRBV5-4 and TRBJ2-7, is ETGVTQSPTHLIKTRGQQVTLRCSSQSGHNTVSWYQQALGQGPQFIFQYYREEENGRGNFPPRFSGLQFPNYSSELNVNALELDDSALYLCASSKTGAGEQYFGPGTRLTVT.

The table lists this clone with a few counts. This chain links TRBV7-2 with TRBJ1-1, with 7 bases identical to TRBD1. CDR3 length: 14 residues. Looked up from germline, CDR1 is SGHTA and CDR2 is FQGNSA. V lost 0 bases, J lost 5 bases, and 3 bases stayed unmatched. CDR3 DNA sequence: TGTGCCAGCAGCTTAGCCAGGGGGTGGACTGAAGCTTTCTTT. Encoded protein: CASSLARGWTEAFF.

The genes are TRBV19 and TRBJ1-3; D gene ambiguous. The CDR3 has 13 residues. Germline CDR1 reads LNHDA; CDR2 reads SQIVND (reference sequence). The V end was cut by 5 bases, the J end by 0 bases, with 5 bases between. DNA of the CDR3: TGTGCCAGTAGTGCTATCTCTGGAAACACCATATATTTT. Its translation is CASSAISGNTIYF.

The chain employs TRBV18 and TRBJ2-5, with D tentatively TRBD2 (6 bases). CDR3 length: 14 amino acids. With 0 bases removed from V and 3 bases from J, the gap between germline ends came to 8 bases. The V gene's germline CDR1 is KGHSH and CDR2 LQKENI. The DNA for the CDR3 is TGTGCCAGCTCACCACCTTCGGGGGAAGAGACCCAGTACTTC. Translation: CASSPPSGEETQYF.

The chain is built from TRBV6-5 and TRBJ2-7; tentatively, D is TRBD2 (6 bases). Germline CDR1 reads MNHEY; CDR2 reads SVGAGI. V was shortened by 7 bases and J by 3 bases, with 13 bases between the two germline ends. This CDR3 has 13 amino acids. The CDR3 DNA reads TGTGCCAGCACCCGGGACTCCGTCTACGAGCAGTACTTC. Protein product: CASTRDSVYEQYF.

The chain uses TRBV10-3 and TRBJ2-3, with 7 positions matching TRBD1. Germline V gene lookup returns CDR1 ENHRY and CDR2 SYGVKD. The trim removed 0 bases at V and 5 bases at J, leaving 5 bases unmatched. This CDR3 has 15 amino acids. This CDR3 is CAISESRGQGDTQYF. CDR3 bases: TGTGCCATCAGTGAGTCTAGGGGGCAAGGAGATACGCAGTATTTT.

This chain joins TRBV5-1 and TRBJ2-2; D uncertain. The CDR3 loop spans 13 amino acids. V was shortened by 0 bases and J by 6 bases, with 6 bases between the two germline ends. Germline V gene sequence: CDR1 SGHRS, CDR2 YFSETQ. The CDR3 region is CASSLADSGELFF. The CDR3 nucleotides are TGCGCCAGCAGCTTGGCTGACTCCGGGGAGCTGTTTTTT.

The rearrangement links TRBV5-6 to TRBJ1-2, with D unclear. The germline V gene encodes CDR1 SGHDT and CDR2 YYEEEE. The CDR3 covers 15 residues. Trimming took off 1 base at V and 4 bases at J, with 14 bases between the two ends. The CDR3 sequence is CASSLLNKDLYGYTF. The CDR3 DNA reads TGTGCCAGCAGCTTGCTGAACAAAGATCTCTATGGCTACACCTTC.

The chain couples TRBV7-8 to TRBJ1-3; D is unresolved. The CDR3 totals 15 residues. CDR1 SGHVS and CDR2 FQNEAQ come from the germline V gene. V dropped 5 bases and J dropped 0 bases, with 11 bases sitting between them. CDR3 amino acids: CASSATQVSGNTIYF. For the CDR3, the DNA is TGTGCCAGCAGCGCTACTCAGGTCTCTGGAAACACCATATATTTT.

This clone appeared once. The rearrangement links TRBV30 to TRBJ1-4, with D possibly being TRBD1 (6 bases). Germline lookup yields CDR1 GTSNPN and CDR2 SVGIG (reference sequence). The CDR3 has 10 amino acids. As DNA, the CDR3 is TGTGCGGGACAACAGGGAAAACTGTTTTTT. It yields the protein CAGQQGKLFF. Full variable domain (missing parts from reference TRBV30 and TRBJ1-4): SQTIHQWPATLVQPVGSPLSLECTVEGTSNPNLYWYRQAAGRGLQLLFYSVGIGQISSEVPQNLSASRPQDRQFILSSKKLLLSDSGFYLCAGQQGKLFFGSGTQLSVL.

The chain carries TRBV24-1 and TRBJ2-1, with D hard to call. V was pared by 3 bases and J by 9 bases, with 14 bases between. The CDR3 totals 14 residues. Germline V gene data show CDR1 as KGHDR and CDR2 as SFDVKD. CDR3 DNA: TGTGCCACCAGTGATACACAGACGATAGGTGAGCAGTTCTTC. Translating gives CATSDTQTIGEQFF.

The CDR3 sequence is CASSLGSAGSNEQFF. The CDR3 region has the DNA TGTGCCAGCAGCTTAGGCTCGGCGGGGTCTAATGAGCAGTTCTTC. J is TRBJ2-1 and V is TRBV11-2, with a possible D match to TRBD2 (6 bases). The CDR3 has 15 residues. The germline V gene encodes CDR1 SGHAT and CDR2 FQNNGV. V lost 1 base, J lost 7 bases, and 14 bases lay in between.

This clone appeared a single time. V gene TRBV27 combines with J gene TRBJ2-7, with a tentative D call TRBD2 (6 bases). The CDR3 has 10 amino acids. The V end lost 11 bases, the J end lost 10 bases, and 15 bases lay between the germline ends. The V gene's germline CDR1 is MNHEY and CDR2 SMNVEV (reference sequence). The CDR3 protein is CAPRRGFQYF. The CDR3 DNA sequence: TGTGCCCCCCGGAGGGGATTCCAGTACTTC.

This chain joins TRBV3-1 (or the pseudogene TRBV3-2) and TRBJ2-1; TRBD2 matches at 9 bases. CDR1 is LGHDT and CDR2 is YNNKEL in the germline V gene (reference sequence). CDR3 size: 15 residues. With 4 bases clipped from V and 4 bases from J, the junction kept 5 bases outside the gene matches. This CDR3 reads CASSRPGLAYNEQFF. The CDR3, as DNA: TGTGCCAGCAGCCGACCGGGACTAGCATACAATGAGCAGTTCTTC.

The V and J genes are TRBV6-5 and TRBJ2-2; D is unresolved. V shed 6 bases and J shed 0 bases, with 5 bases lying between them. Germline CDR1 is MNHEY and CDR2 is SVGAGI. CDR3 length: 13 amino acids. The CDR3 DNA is TGTGCCAGCAGCTCTACGAACACCGGGGAGCTGTTTTTT. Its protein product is CASSSTNTGELFF.

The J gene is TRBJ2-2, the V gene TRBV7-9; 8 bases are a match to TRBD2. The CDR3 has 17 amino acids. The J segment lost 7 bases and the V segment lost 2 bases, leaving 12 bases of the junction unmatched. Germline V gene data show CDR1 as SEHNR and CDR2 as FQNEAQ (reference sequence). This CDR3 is CASSLSPAGALFGELFF. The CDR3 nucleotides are TGTGCCAGCAGCTTATCGCCAGCGGGGGCTCTATTCGGGGAGCTGTTTTTT.

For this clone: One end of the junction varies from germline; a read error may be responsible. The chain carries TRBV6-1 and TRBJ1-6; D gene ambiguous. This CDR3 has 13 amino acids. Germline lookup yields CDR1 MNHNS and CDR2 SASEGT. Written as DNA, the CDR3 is TGTGCCAGCAGGGAAGTATTAAATTCACCCCTCCACTTT. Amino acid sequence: CASREVLNSPLHF.

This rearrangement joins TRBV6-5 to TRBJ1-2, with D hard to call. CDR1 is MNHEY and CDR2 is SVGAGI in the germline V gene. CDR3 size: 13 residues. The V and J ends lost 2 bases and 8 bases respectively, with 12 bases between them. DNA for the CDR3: TGTGCCAGCAGTTACGGAGGAATAAAGGGCTACACCTTC. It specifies CASSYGGIKGYTF.

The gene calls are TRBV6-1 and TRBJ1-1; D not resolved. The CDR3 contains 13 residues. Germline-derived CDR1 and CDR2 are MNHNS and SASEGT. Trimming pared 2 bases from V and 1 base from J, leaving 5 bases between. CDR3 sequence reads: CASSEIKNTEAFF. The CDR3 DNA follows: TGTGCCAGCAGTGAAATCAAGAACACTGAAGCTTTCTTT.

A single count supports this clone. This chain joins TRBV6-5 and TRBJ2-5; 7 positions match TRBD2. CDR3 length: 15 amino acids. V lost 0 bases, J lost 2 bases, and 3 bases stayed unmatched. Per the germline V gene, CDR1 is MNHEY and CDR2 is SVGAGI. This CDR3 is CASSYSRTRQETQYF. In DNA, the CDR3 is TGTGCCAGCAGTTACTCCCGGACTAGACAAGAGACCCAGTACTTC.

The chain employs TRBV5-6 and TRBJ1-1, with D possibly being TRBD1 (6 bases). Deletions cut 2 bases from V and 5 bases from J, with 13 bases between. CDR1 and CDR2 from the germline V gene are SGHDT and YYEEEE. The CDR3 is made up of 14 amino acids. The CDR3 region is CASSLGPQGTEAFF. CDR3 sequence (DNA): TGTGCCAGCAGCTTAGGACCCCAGGGGACTGAAGCTTTCTTT.

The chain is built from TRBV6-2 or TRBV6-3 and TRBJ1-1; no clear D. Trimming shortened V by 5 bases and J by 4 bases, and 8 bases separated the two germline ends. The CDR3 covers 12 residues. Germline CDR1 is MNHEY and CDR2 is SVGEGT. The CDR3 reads CASSGGLTEAFF. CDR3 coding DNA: TGTGCCAGCAGTGGAGGGCTCACTGAAGCTTTCTTT.